The present T cell receptor (beta chain) was sequenced within a study of blood T cell repertoires in COVID-19. Turning to the study itself: There were acute and convalescent COVID-19 samples, and they came from the United States, Italy and Spain. The analysed material was cDNA or gDNA that came from T cells, B-cell-depleted T cells, or PBMCs.

TCRdb keeps only in-frame clones here, not all; method: immunoSEQ multiplex PCR. Of about 75,000 clones listed, less than 90% are singletons. Trimming took off 8 bases at V and 1 base at J, with 8 bases between the two ends. The CDR3 is made up of 12 amino acids. Looked up from germline, CDR1 is WSHSY and CDR2 is SAAADI. This clone was seen once. This clonotype was obtained from a man older than 75 with COVID-19, enrolled during active disease. The sample consisted of peripheral blood. The genes are TRBV10-2 and TRBJ1-1; weak D call: TRBD1 (6 bases). The CDR3 is CASSTGNTEAFF. CDR3 DNA: TGCGCCAGCTCGACAGGGAACACTGAAGCTTTCTTT.